These 31 T cell receptor beta chains originate from one sample sequenced in a study of blood T cells in healthy people across ages. The second PCR ran roughly 7 to 12 cycles with a sample-barcoded 5' primer and J-beta primers. MiXCR, run by TCRdb on the 5' RACE reads, gives a single entry per CDR3 protein. The sample shows fewer than 2 million distinct CDR3 sequences, 35% to 50% of them seen only once. The sample comprised blood. Receptors originate from a human donor in good health.

In this sample, this clonotype turned up many times. The chain links TRBV7-2 to TRBJ2-5, with unresolved D. The germline V gene has CDR1 SGHTA and CDR2 FQGNSA. V was pared by 1 base and J by 1 base, with 7 bases between. The CDR3 totals 14 residues. CDR3: CASSLGAGQETQYF. CDR3 in DNA: TGTGCCAGCAGCTTAGGGGCAGGCCAAGAGACCCAGTACTTC.

The rearrangement joins TRBV19 to TRBJ2-5, with D perhaps TRBD2 (6 bases). The ends were cut back, 5 bases at V and 2 bases at J, with 15 bases in the middle. Per germline, CDR1 LNHDA and CDR2 SQIVND (reference sequence). This CDR3 spans 15 amino acids. For the CDR3, the DNA is TGTGCCAGTAGTTTCGTCCGCGGGGAACAAGAGACCCAGTACTTC. Amino acid sequence: CASSFVRGEQETQYF.

The chain couples TRBV18 to TRBJ1-4; D unresolved. Trimming took off 2 bases at V and 4 bases at J, with 11 bases between the two ends. CDR3 length: 15 amino acids. Looked up from germline, CDR1 is KGHSH and CDR2 is LQKENI. This CDR3 reads CASSPASANNEKLFF. Written as DNA, the CDR3 is TGTGCCAGCTCACCAGCCAGCGCCAATAATGAAAAACTGTTTTTT. Together with reference TRBV18 and TRBJ1-4, the CDR3 gives the full variable domain: NAGVMQNPRHLVRRRGQEARLRCSPMKGHSHVYWYRQLPEEGLKFMVYLQKENIIDESGMPKERFSAEFPKEGPSILRIQQVVRGDSAAYFCASSPASANNEKLFFGSGTQLSVL.

V usage is TRBV12-3 or TRBV12-4 and J usage is TRBJ2-3, with 8 bases matching TRBD2. J lost 0 bases, V lost 6 bases, and 5 bases had no gene match. The CDR3 contains 15 residues. Written as DNA, the CDR3 is TGTGCCAGCAGGGAACTAGCGGCTAGCACAGATACGCAGTATTTT. It yields the protein CASRELAASTDTQYF.

The chain carries TRBV12-3 or TRBV12-4 and TRBJ1-6, with 10 bases fitting TRBD1. The J segment lost 8 bases and the V segment lost 5 bases, leaving 3 bases of the junction unmatched. The CDR3 loop spans 14 amino acids. The CDR3 region is CASSRQGADSPLHF. In DNA, the CDR3 is TGTGCCAGCAGTCGACAGGGGGCTGATTCACCCCTCCACTTT.

The chain recombines TRBV7-8 with TRBJ2-1; D is possibly TRBD1 (6 bases). The V end lost 8 bases, the J end lost 10 bases, and 18 bases lay between the germline ends. This CDR3 has 13 amino acids. CDR1 and CDR2 (germline): SGHVS, FQNEAQ. CDR3 bases: TGTGCCAGCGGCGACAGGTACCCCTACGAGCAGTTCTTC. Translating it yields CASGDRYPYEQFF. The full variable domain, rest sourced from reference TRBV7-8 and TRBJ2-1, is GAGVSQSPRYKVAKRGQDVALRCDPISGHVSLFWYQQALGQGPEFLTYFQNEAQLDKSGLPSDRFFAERPEGSVSTLKIQRTQQEDSAVYLCASGDRYPYEQFFGPGTRLTVL.

The chain joins TRBV28 to TRBJ1-6; 8 nucleotides align to TRBD1. V shed 6 bases, J shed 0 bases, and the junction held 4 bases outside the gene matches. The CDR3 is 16 residues long. The germline V gene has CDR1 MDHEN and CDR2 SYDVKM. The CDR3 sequence is CASSLGQDSYNSPLHF. The CDR3 DNA follows: TGTGCCAGCAGCCTGGGACAGGACTCCTATAATTCACCCCTCCACTTT.

This clonotype showed up many times. The chain carries TRBV24-1 and TRBJ2-4; D may be TRBD2 (6 bases). The CDR3 contains 15 residues. The germline V and J ends were trimmed by 3 bases and 5 bases, with 13 bases remaining between them. Per the germline V gene, CDR1 is KGHDR and CDR2 is SFDVKD. The CDR3 nucleotides read TGTGCCACCAGTGATCGGCCAGGAGGGGAAAACATTCAGTACTTC. Protein sequence: CATSDRPGGENIQYF.

Many counts were recorded for this clonotype. The rearrangement links TRBV29-1 to TRBJ1-2; D remains unclear. The germline V gene has CDR1 SQVTM and CDR2 ANQGSEA. V was shortened by 2 bases and J by 6 bases, with 7 bases between the two germline ends. This CDR3 comprises 11 residues. CDR3 residues: CSVEIQDGYTF. CDR3 sequence (DNA): TGCAGCGTTGAAATCCAGGATGGCTACACCTTC. The variable domain in full, completed from reference TRBV29-1 and TRBJ1-2, reads SAVISQKPSRDICQRGTSLTIQCQVDSQVTMMFWYRQQPGQSLTLIATANQGSEATYESGFVIDKFPISRPNLTFSTLTVSNMSPEDSSIYLCSVEIQDGYTFGSGTRLTVV.

This clonotype was counted between two and nine times. The chain has TRBV18 and TRBJ2-7, with TRBD1 matching over 9 bases. CDR1 is KGHSH, CDR2 LQKENI, per germline. CDR3 length: 14 amino acids. The junction had 5 bases not matched to a gene; V was cut back by 2 bases and J by 6 bases. CDR3 in amino acids: CASSPGTGSFEQYF. The CDR3 DNA reads TGTGCCAGCTCACCAGGGACAGGGTCTTTCGAGCAGTACTTC.

With regard to this clonotype: A junction end diverges from the germline sequence, so it may reflect a read error. The chain carries TRBV29-1 and TRBJ1-1; the D is unclear. CDR3 length: 13 amino acids. CDR1 SQVTM and CDR2 ANQGSEA come from the germline V gene. The CDR3 bases are TGCAGTGTTGAAGAACGGACGAACACTGAAGCTTTCTTT. This translates into CSVEERTNTEAFF.

The chain carries TRBV4-3 and TRBJ2-3, with 7 bases that match TRBD2. Germline trimming cut 1 base from V and 5 bases from J; bases unmatched to any gene: 6. This CDR3 region has 15 residues. From germline, CDR1 is LGHNA and CDR2 YSLEER. DNA of the CDR3: TGCGCCAGCAGCCAAGCCGGACTAGAGTTAGATACGCAGTATTTT. This translates into CASSQAGLELDTQYF.

This clonotype has a handful of counts. The junction departs from the called germline gene at one end, perhaps through a read error. This chain joins TRBV5-1 and TRBJ1-1, with 8 bases matching TRBD1. Germline V gives CDR1 SGHRS, CDR2 YFSETQ. This CDR3 comprises 14 residues. The CDR3 DNA reads TGTGCCAGCAGTTTAGGGACAGGTGACACTGAAGCTTTCTTT. It specifies CASSLGTGDTEAFF.

The gene calls are TRBV6-2 or TRBV6-3 and TRBJ2-6; no reliable D call. The germline CDR1 and CDR2 sequences are MNHEY and SVGEGT. The CDR3 extends over 13 amino acids. Trimming left V 6 bases short and J 3 bases short, with 6 bases between. CDR3 coding DNA: TGTGCCAGCAGGATTCGTGGGGCCAACGTCCTGACTTTC. Its protein is CASRIRGANVLTF.

The chain joins TRBV6-5 to TRBJ1-4; weak D call: TRBD1 (6 bases). Germline loops: CDR1 MNHEY, CDR2 SVGAGI. The CDR3 totals 15 residues. V was shortened by 6 bases and J by 1 base, with 12 bases between the two germline ends. The CDR3 here is CASSEYRVTNEKLFF. The CDR3 bases are TGTGCCAGCAGCGAGTACAGGGTAACTAATGAAAAACTGTTTTTT.

The chain has TRBV6-5 and TRBJ2-5; 8 positions match TRBD1. CDR1 is MNHEY, CDR2 SVGAGI, per germline. After removal of 6 bases from V and 2 bases from J, the junction contained 8 bases not matched to a gene. The CDR3 is 15 amino acids. The DNA of the CDR3 is TGTGCCAGCAGACCCGGACAGGGCCGGCAAGAGACCCAGTACTTC. Its protein product is CASRPGQGRQETQYF.

The chain combines TRBV7-7 with TRBJ2-2; 10 nucleotides align to TRBD1. Germline-derived CDR1 and CDR2 are SSHAT and FNYEAQ (reference sequence). Trimming at V came to 5 bases and at J to 6 bases, leaving 15 bases not matched to a gene. The CDR3 is 18 residues long. CDR3 nucleotide sequence: TGTGCCAGCAGCCCAGTCCCGGGACAGGGGTCGGCCGCCGGGGAGCTGTTTTTT. Its protein product is CASSPVPGQGSAAGELFF.

This clonotype was detected only a few times. The V and J genes are TRBV12-3 or TRBV12-4 and TRBJ2-7; no reliable D call. Between the trimmed V and J ends, which lost 3 bases and 6 bases, there was a span of 18 bases. The CDR3 sequence is 15 residues long. The CDR3 spells CASSFFRFRSGEQYF. The CDR3 region has the DNA TGTGCCAGCAGTTTTTTTAGGTTTCGGTCCGGCGAGCAGTACTTC.

J is TRBJ2-5 and V is TRBV4-3, with D tentatively TRBD1 (5 bases). CDR1 LGHNA and CDR2 YSLEER come from the germline V gene. Trimming left V 4 bases short and J 2 bases short, with 11 bases between. The CDR3 is 14 residues long. The CDR3 coding sequence is TGCGCCAGCAGCCTCCTGCAGGGACAAGAGACCCAGTACTTC. It specifies CASSLLQGQETQYF.

The gene calls are TRBV29-1 and TRBJ2-7, with D unclear. The end of the DNA fits TRBJ2-5 better, so the J call may be wrong. Germline CDR1 and CDR2: SQVTM and ANQGSEA. The CDR3 contains 13 residues. The CDR3, as DNA: TGCAGCACTGAAGGGCAGAACCAAGAGACCCAGTACTTC. It specifies CSTEGQNQETQYF.

This chain connects TRBV6-5 to TRBJ2-3, with TRBD2 matching 8 bases. The trim removed 8 bases at V and 3 bases at J, leaving 13 bases unmatched. Looked up from germline, CDR1 is MNHEY and CDR2 is SVGAGI. This CDR3 is 16 amino acids long. The chain's CDR3 is CASGRGGGVITDTQYF. CDR3 in DNA: TGTGCCAGCGGACGGGGGGGAGGGGTGATAACAGATACGCAGTATTTT.

A few counts support this clonotype. The chain couples TRBV18 to TRBJ1-2; 7 bases match TRBD1. Per the germline V gene, CDR1 is KGHSH and CDR2 is LQKENI. This CDR3 comprises 14 residues. After removal of 3 bases from V and 8 bases from J, the junction contained 9 bases not matched to a gene. The DNA for the CDR3 is TGTGCCAGCTCACCCAGAGGGGGCGCCGACGGCTACACCTTC. Residues: CASSPRGGADGYTF.

This sequence joins TRBV28 and TRBJ2-4; 9 nucleotides agree with TRBD2. The J call could be wrong; TRBJ2-5 is a better fit for the DNA end. CDR1 is MDHEN and CDR2 is SYDVKM in the germline V gene. There are 15 residues in the CDR3. In DNA form, the CDR3 reads TGTGCCAGCAGTTTATGGGCGGGGGGGAGAGAGACCCAGTACTTC. This codes for CASSLWAGGRETQYF.

Ten or more counts support this clonotype. This chain links TRBV7-2 with TRBJ1-1; D is unclear. The CDR3 spans 15 residues. V lost 1 base and J 3 bases, leaving 12 bases between the germline ends. Germline V CDR1 and CDR2: SGHTA, FQGNSA. The DNA of the CDR3 is TGTGCCAGCAGCTTAGTTGCAGGACTAGACACTGAAGCTTTCTTT. Translating gives CASSLVAGLDTEAFF.

J is TRBJ2-5 and V is TRBV29-1, with 8 bases matching TRBD1. The V gene's germline CDR1 is SQVTM and CDR2 ANQGSEA. This CDR3 contains 12 residues. V shed 8 bases and J 11 bases; nucleotides not matched to a gene: 13. CDR3 coding DNA: TGCAGCACGACAGGGGCCTACAATGAGCAGTACTTC. It yields the protein CSTTGAYNEQYF.

CDR3 loop: CASSSIAGGHNEQFF. The DNA for the CDR3 is TGTGCCAGCAGTTCAATAGCGGGGGGGCACAATGAGCAGTTCTTC. The rearrangement joins TRBV12-3 or TRBV12-4 to TRBJ2-1; 11 positions match TRBD2. J lost 5 bases, V lost 4 bases, and 4 bases had no gene match. This CDR3 contains 15 residues.

This clonotype was observed a handful of times. This rearrangement joins TRBV5-5 to TRBJ1-2, with D hard to call. Germline V gene sequence: CDR1 SGHKS, CDR2 YYEKEE (reference sequence). The CDR3 is 17 residues long. The ends were cut back, 4 bases at V and 0 bases at J, with 19 bases in the middle. The DNA for the CDR3 is TGTGCCAGCAGCCCCGAGCCTGTCCAGGTAGCTAACTATGGCTACACCTTC. Residues: CASSPEPVQVANYGYTF.

The table lists this clonotype with a few counts. This sequence joins TRBV12-3 or TRBV12-4 and TRBJ1-2; 7 bases fit TRBD1. Trimming cost V 8 bases and J 6 bases; bases outside gene matches: 9. The length of the CDR3 is 13 residues. CDR3 amino acids: CASGARGGHGYTF. Written as DNA, the CDR3 is TGTGCCAGCGGGGCCCGAGGGGGCCATGGCTACACCTTC.

The sample holds many counts of this clonotype. V and J are TRBV9 and TRBJ2-7, with 10 positions matching TRBD1. J gave up 3 bases and V 3 bases, and 9 bases lay outside the gene matches. Germline V lookup: CDR1 SGDLS, CDR2 YYNGEE. This CDR3 has 16 residues. In nucleotides, the CDR3 is TGTGCCAGCAGCGACCCCTCCGGGACAGGGGACTACGAGCAGTACTTC. Its translation: CASSDPSGTGDYEQYF.

This chain uses TRBV4-3 with TRBJ2-3; D call uncertain. The germline CDR1 and CDR2 sequences are LGHNA and YSLEER. The ends were cut back, 1 base at V and 0 bases at J, with 20 bases in the middle. The CDR3 consists of 19 residues. CDR3 protein: CASSQAQFPAGPSTDTQYF. The CDR3 bases are TGCGCCAGCAGCCAAGCCCAATTCCCCGCAGGACCAAGCACAGATACGCAGTATTTT.

This clonotype has just a few counts. This chain joins TRBV12-3 or TRBV12-4 and TRBJ2-5, with TRBD2 matching over 8 bases. The CDR3 length is 13 residues. V lost 8 bases and J lost 2; bases outside the gene matches: 4. The CDR3 loop reads CASRGGRQETQYF. CDR3 in DNA: TGTGCCAGCCGGGGGGGCAGACAAGAGACCCAGTACTTC.